The entry that follows covers one TCR beta chain sequence. This CDR3 comprises 15 residues. CDR1 is GTSNPN and CDR2 is SVGIG in the germline V gene (reference sequence). V was shortened by 1 base and J by 5 bases, with 14 bases between the two germline ends. These data originate in a study of blood T cell repertoires in COVID-19. Whole-study context: The analysed material was cDNA or gDNA that came from T cells, B-cell-depleted T cells, or PBMCs.

Original analysis: Researchers report that nucleated cell counts were estimated from reference gene primer amplification. Some clones are missing from TCRdb's copy, which holds only in-frame ones; the method was immunoSEQ multiplex PCR. The DNA gave D and trimming, while V, J and clone size come from that table. The top ten clones hold roughly 2.1% of a sample with a few hundred thousand clones, around 86% of them seen once. The chain carries TRBV30 and TRBJ2-2; D is perhaps TRBD2 (6 bases). This sequence originates from a man in his fifties with acute or convalescent COVID-19. Material: peripheral blood. The CDR3 reads CAWSGGVGKTGELFF. DNA for the CDR3: TGTGCCTGGAGTGGGGGGGTCGGGAAAACCGGGGAGCTGTTTTTT.